The clone carrying this TCR beta chain was detected only a few times. These data belong to a study of blood T cell repertoires in COVID-19. Looking at the study overall: The study drew acute and convalescent COVID-19 samples from the United States, Italy and Spain. The analysed material was cDNA or gDNA that came from T cells, B-cell-depleted T cells, or PBMCs.

Method: immunoSEQ multiplex PCR; TCRdb's copy keeps in-frame clones and lacks some. Of some 260,000 clones in the sample, 88% were seen once. This clonotype was obtained from an elderly man with acute or convalescent COVID-19. Sequenced sample: peripheral blood.

CDR3: CASSLVYRDRGYRCTEAFF. CDR3 bases: TGTGCCAGCAGCTTGGTTTATCGGGACAGGGGTTATAGATGCACTGAAGCTTTCTTT. The V call is TRBV5-7, the J call TRBJ1-1, with TRBD1 identical over 10 bases. TRBV5-7 is treated as an ORF (open reading frame) with a function not yet certain. This CDR3 has 19 amino acids. J lost 4 bases, V lost 0 bases, and 15 bases had no gene match.